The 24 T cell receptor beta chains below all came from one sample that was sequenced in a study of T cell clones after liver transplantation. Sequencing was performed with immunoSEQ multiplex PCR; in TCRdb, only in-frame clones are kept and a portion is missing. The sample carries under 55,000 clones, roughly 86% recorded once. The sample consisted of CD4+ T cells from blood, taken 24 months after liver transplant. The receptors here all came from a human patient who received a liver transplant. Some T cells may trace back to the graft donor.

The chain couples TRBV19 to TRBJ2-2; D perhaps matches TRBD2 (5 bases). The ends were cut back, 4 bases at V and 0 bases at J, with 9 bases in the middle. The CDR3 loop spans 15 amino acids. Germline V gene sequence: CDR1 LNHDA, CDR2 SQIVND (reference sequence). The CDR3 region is CASSSAAANTGELFF. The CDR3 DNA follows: TGTGCCAGTAGTAGTGCAGCGGCGAACACCGGGGAGCTGTTTTTT. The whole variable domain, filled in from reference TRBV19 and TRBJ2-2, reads DGGITQSPKYLFRKEGQNVTLSCEQNLNHDAMYWYRQDPGQGLRLIYYSQIVNDFQKGDIAEGYSVSREKKESFPLTVTSAQKNPTAFYLCASSSAAANTGELFFGEGSRLTVL.

The DNA for the CDR3 is TGTGCCAGCAGCTTAAGCGGAGATACGCAGCCCCAGCATTTT. This sequence encodes CASSLSGDTQPQHF. V is TRBV7-8 and J is TRBJ1-5, with unresolved D. CDR1 and CDR2 from the germline V gene are SGHVS and FQNEAQ. This CDR3 is 14 amino acids long. Trimming pared 2 bases from V and 7 bases from J, leaving 12 bases between.

The CDR3 is CAWRAQNREKNTEAFF. The CDR3 DNA reads TGTGCCTGGAGGGCCCAAAACAGGGAGAAGAACACTGAAGCTTTCTTT. The chain uses TRBV30 and TRBJ1-1; possible D gene TRBD1, 6 bases. CDR1 is GTSNPN and CDR2 is SVGIG in the germline V gene (reference sequence). The ends were cut back, 3 bases at V and 1 base at J, with 18 bases in the middle. The CDR3 loop spans 16 amino acids.

CDR3 in DNA: TGCAGCGTTGAAGTGCTGGGGGCTTTCTTT. This codes for CSVEVLGAFF. The chain is built from TRBV29-1 and TRBJ1-1; D ambiguous. CDR1 and CDR2 from the germline V gene are SQVTM and ANQGSEA. This CDR3 has 10 amino acids. V dropped 1 base and J dropped 11 bases, with 8 bases sitting between them.

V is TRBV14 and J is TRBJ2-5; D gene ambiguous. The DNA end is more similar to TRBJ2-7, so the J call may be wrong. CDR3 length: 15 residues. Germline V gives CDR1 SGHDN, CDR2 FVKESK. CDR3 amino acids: CASSQAVGLYYEQYF. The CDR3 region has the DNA TGTGCCAGCAGCCAAGCAGTAGGGCTTTACTACGAGCAGTACTTC.

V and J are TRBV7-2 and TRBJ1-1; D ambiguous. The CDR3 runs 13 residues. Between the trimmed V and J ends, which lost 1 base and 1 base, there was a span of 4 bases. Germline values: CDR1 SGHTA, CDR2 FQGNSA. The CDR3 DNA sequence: TGTGCCAGCAGCTTAGAGCCGAACACTGAAGCTTTCTTT. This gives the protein CASSLEPNTEAFF.

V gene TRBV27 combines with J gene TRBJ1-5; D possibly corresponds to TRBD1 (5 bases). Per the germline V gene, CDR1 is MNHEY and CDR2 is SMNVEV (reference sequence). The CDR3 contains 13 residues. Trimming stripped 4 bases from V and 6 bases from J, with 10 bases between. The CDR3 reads CASSSGGGQPQHF. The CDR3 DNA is TGTGCCAGCAGTTCTGGGGGGGGTCAGCCCCAGCATTTT.

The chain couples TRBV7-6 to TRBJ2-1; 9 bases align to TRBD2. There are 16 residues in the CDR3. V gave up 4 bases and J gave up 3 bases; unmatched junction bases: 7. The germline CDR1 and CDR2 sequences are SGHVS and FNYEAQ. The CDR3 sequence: CASSSLASGVYNEQFF. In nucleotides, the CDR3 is TGTGCCAGCAGCTCTCTGGCTAGCGGGGTCTACAATGAGCAGTTCTTC. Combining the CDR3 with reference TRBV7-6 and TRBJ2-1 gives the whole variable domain GAGVSQSPRYKVTKRGQDVALRCDPISGHVSLYWYRQALGQGPEFLTYFNYEAQQDKSGLPNDRFSAERPEGSISTLTIQRTEQRDSAMYRCASSSLASGVYNEQFFGPGTRLTVL.

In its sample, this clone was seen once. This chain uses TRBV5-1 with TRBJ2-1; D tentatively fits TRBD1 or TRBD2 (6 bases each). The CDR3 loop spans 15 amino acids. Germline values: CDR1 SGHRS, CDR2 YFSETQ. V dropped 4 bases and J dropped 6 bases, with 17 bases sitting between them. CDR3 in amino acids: CASSPEEGEANEQFF. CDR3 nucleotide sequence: TGCGCCAGCAGCCCTGAGGAGGGGGAGGCCAATGAGCAGTTCTTC.

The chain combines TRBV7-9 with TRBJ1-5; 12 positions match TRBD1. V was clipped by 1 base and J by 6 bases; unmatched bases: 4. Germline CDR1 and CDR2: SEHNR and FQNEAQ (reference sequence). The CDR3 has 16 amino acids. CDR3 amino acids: CASSLGGTGGTQPQHF. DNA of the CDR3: TGTGCCAGCAGCTTAGGAGGGACAGGGGGCACTCAGCCCCAGCATTTT.

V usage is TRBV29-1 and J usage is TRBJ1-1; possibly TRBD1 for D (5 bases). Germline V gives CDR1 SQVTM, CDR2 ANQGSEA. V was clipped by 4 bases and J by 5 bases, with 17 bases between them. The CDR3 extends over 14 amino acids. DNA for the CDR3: TGCAGCGTTGGGGGGGTCCACCCGGGGACTGAAGCTTTCTTT. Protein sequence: CSVGGVHPGTEAFF.

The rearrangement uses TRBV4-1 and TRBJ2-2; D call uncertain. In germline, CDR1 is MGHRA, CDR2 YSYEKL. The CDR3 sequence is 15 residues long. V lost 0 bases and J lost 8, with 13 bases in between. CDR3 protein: CASSQDDGWVGELFF. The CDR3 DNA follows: TGCGCCAGCAGCCAAGATGACGGCTGGGTGGGGGAGCTGTTTTTT.

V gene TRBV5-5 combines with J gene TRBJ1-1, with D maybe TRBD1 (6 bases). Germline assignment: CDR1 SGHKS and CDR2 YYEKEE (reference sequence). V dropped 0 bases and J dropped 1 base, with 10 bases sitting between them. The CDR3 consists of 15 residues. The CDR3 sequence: CASSLAVGGNTEAFF. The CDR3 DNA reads TGTGCCAGCAGCTTGGCGGTAGGGGGGAACACTGAAGCTTTCTTT.

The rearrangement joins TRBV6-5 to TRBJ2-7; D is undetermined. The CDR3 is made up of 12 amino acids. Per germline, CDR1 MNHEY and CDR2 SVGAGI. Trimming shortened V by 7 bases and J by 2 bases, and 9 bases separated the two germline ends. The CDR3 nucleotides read TGTGCCAGCATAGGCAGGACCTACGAGCAGTACTTC. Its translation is CASIGRTYEQYF.

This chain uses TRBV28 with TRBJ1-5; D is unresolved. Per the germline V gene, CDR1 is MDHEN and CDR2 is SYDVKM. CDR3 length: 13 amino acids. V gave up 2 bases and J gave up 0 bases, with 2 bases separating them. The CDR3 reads CASSLISNQPQHF. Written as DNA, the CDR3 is TGTGCCAGCAGTTTAATTAGCAATCAGCCCCAGCATTTT.

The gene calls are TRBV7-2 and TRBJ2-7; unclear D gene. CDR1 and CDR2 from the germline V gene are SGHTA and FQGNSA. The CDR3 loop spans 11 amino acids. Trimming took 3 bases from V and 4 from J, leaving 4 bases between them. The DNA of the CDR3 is TGTGCCAGCAGCTTCGAGTACGAGCAGTACTTC. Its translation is CASSFEYEQYF.

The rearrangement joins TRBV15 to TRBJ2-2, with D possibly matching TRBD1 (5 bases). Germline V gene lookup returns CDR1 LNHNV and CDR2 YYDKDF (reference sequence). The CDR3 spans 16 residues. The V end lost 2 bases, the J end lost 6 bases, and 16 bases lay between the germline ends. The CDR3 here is CATSRLTHEGAGELFF. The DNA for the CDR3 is TGTGCCACCAGCAGACTTACACACGAAGGGGCCGGGGAGCTGTTTTTT.

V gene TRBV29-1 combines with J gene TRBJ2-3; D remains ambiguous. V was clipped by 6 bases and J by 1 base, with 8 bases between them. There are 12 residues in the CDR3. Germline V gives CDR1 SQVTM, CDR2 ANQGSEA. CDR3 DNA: TGCAGCGTCGCCGACGGCACAGATACGCAGTATTTT. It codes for CSVADGTDTQYF.

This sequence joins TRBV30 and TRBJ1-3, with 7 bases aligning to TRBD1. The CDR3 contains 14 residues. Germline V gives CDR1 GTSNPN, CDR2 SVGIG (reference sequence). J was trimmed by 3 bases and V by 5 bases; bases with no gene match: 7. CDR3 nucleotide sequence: TGTGCCTGGGGGACCGGGACAGTTGGAAACACCATATATTTT. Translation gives CAWGTGTVGNTIYF.

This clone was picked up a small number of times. The CDR3 region has the DNA TGTGCCATCACGGATCAGGACAGAGGCTACGAGCAGTACTTC. Translation gives CAITDQDRGYEQYF. The chain couples TRBV10-3 to TRBJ2-7, with a tentative D call TRBD1 (6 bases). V gave up 7 bases and J gave up 3 bases, with 16 bases separating them. The CDR3 has 14 residues. From germline, CDR1 is ENHRY and CDR2 SYGVKD.

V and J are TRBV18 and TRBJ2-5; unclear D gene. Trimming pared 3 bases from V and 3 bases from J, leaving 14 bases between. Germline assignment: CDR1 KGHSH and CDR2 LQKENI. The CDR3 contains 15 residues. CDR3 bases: TGTGCCAGCTCACCGAATTTTGGCGGTAAAGAGACCCAGTACTTC. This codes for CASSPNFGGKETQYF.

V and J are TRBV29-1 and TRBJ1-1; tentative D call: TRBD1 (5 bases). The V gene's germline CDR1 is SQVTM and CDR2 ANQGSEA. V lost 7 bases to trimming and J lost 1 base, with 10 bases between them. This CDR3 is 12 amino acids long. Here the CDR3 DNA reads TGCAGCGGGGACGGGCAGAACACTGAAGCTTTCTTT. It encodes CSGDGQNTEAFF. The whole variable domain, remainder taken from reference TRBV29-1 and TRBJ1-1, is SAVISQKPSRDICQRGTSLTIQCQVDSQVTMMFWYRQQPGQSLTLIATANQGSEATYESGFVIDKFPISRPNLTFSTLTVSNMSPEDSSIYLCSGDGQNTEAFFGQGTRLTVV.

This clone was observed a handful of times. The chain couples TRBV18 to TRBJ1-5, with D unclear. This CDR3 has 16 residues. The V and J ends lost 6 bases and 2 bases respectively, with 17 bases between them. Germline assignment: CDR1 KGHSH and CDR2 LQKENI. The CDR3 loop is CASSIQRTKGNQPQHF. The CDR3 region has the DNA TGTGCCAGCTCCATCCAGAGGACGAAGGGCAATCAGCCCCAGCATTTT.

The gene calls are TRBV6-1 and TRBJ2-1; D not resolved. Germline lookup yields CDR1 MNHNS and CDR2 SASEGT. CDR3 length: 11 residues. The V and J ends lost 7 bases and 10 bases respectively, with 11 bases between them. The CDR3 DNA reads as TGTGCCAGCATTGTAGCAGGCGAGCAGTTCTTC. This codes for CASIVAGEQFF.